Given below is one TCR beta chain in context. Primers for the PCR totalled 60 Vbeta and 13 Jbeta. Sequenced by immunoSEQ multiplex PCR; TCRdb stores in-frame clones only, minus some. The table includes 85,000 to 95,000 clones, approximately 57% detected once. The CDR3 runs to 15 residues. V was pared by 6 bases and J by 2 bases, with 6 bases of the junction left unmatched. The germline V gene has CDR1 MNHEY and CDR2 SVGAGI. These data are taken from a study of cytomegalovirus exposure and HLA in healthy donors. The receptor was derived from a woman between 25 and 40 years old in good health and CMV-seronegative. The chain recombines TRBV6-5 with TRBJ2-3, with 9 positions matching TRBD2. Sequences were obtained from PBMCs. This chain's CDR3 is CASRTTSGFTDTQYF. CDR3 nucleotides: TGTGCCAGCAGGACGACTAGCGGATTCACAGATACGCAGTATTTT.